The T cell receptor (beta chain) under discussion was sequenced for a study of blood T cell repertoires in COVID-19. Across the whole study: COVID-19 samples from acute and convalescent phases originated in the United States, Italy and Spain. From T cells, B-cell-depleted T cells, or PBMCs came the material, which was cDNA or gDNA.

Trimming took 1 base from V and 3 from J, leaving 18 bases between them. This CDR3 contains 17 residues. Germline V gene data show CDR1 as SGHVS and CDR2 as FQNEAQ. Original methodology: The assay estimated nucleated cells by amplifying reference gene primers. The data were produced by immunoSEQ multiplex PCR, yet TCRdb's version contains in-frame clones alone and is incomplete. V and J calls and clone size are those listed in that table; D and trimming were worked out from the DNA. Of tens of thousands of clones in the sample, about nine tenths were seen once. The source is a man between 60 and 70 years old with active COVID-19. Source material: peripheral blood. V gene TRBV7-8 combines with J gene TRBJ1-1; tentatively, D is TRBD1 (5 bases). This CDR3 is CASSLVPRVRQDTEAFF. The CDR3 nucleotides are TGTGCCAGCAGCTTAGTCCCCAGGGTCCGCCAGGACACTGAAGCTTTCTTT.